The clone carrying this T cell receptor (beta chain) appeared a single time. This sample is drawn from a study of blood T cell repertoires in COVID-19. Trimming left V 4 bases short and J 6 bases short, with 18 bases between. Germline V gene data show CDR1 as SEHNR and CDR2 as FQNEAQ (reference sequence). The CDR3 sequence is 15 residues long. Per the original data handling: Scientists estimated how many nucleated cells there were by amplifying reference gene primers. Data came from immunoSEQ multiplex PCR; TCRdb stores just in-frame clones and leaves some out. The V and J calls and clone size come from that table; D and trimming were worked out from the DNA. The sample lists about 300,000 clones; approximately 83% were seen once.

The TCR was taken from a man aged 25-45 years who had recovered from COVID-19. Material for sequencing was PBMCs or T cells enriched from blood (not recorded which). The chain combines TRBV7-9 with TRBJ1-2, with a tentative D call TRBD1 (6 bases). CDR3 residues: CASSSTYRGGHGYTF. The CDR3 bases are TGTGCCAGCAGCTCCACCTACCGGGGGGGGCATGGCTACACCTTC.